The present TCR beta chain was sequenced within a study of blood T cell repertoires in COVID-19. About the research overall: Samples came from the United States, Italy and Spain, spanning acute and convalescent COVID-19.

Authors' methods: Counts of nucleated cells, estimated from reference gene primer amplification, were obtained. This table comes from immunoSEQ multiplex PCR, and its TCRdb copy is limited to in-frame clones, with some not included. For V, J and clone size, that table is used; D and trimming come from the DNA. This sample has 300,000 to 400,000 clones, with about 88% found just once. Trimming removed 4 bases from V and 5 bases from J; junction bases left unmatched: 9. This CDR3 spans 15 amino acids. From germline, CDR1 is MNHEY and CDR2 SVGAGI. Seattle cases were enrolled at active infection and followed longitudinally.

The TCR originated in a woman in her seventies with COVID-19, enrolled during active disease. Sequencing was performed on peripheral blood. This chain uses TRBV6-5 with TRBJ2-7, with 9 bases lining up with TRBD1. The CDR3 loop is CASSSPGTGINEQYF. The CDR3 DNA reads TGTGCCAGCAGTTCCCCCGGGACAGGGATCAACGAGCAGTACTTC.